This T cell receptor beta chain is from a study of blood T cell repertoires in COVID-19. Measured with immunoSEQ multiplex PCR; TCRdb has only the in-frame clones, and not every one. The table has some 200,000 clones, less than 90% seen once. Germline assignment: CDR1 LNHDA and CDR2 SQIVND (reference sequence). The V segment lost 5 bases and the J segment 8 bases; nucleotides outside the gene matches: 10. The CDR3 contains 16 residues. The sequencing sample was made of peripheral blood. The receptor's source is an older woman with COVID-19, enrolled during active disease. The V gene is TRBV19, the J gene TRBJ2-1; 12 positions match TRBD2. The CDR3 is CASSPRLAGVSDEQFF. CDR3 in DNA: TGTGCCAGTAGTCCCCGACTAGCGGGGGTTTCGGATGAGCAGTTCTTC.